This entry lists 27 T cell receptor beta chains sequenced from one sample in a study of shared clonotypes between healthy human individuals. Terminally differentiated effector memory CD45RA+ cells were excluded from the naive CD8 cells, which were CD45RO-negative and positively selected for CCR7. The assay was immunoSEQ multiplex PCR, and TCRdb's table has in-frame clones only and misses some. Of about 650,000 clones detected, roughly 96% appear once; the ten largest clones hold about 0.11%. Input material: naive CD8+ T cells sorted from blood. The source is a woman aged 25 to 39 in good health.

CDR3 region: CASSMELAGGDEQYF. CDR3 coding DNA: TGTGCCAGTAGTATGGAACTAGCGGGAGGGGACGAGCAGTACTTC. This rearrangement joins TRBV19 to TRBJ2-7, with 13 bases fitting TRBD2. The CDR3 totals 15 residues. Germline-derived CDR1 and CDR2 are LNHDA and SQIVND (reference sequence). With 3 bases clipped from V and 5 bases from J, the junction kept 4 bases outside the gene matches.

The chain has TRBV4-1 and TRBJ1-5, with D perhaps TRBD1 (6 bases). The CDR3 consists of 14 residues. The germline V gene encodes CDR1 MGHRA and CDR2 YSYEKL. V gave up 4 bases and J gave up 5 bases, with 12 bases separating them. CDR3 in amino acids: CASSPRGAYQPQHF. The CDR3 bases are TGCGCCAGCAGCCCCCGGGGGGCCTATCAGCCCCAGCATTTT.

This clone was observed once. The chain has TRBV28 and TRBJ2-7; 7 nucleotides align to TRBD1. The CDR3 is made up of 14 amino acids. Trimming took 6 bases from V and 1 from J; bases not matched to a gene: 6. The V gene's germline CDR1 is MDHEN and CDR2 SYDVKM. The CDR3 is CASRGGAMSYEQYF. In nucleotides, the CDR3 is TGTGCCAGCAGAGGGGGCGCGATGTCCTACGAGCAGTACTTC. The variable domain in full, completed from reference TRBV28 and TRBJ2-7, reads DVKVTQSSRYLVKRTGEKVFLECVQDMDHENMFWYRQDPGLGLRLIYFSYDVKMKEKGDIPEGYSVSREKKERFSLILESASTNQTSMYLCASRGGAMSYEQYFGPGTRLTVT.

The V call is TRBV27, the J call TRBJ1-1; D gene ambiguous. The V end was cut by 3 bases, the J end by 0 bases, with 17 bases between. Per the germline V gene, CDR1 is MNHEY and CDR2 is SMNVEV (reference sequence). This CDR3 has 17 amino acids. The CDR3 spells CASSFLRRTSMNTEAFF. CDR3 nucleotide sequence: TGTGCCAGCAGTTTCCTGCGGCGGACCTCCATGAACACTGAAGCTTTCTTT.

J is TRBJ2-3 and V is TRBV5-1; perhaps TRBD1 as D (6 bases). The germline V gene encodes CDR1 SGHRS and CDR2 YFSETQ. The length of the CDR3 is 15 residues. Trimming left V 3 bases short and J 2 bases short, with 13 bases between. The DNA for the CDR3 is TGCGCCAGCAGCTCTTGGACAGAGTACACAGATACGCAGTATTTT. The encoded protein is CASSSWTEYTDTQYF.

For the CDR3, the DNA is TGTGCCAGCAGTTTAAGTCCATGGACGGATGGAGGCGAAAAACTGTTTTTT. Translation gives CASSLSPWTDGGEKLFF. The J gene is TRBJ1-4, the V gene TRBV27, with D unresolved. This CDR3 spans 17 amino acids. The V end lost 2 bases, the J end lost 8 bases, and 21 bases lay between the germline ends. Germline V gives CDR1 MNHEY, CDR2 SMNVEV (reference sequence).

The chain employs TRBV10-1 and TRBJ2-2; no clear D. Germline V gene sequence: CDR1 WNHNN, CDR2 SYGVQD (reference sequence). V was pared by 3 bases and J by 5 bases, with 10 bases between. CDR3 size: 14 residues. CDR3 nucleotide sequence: TGCGCCAGCAGTGACCCTAGGCGAACCGGGGAGCTGTTTTTT. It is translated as CASSDPRRTGELFF.

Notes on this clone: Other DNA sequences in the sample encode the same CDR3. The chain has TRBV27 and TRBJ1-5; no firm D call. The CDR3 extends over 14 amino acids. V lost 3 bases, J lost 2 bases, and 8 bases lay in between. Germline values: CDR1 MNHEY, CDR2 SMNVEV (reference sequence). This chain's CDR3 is CASSLRQGNQPQHF. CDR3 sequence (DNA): TGTGCCAGCAGTTTGAGGCAGGGCAATCAGCCCCAGCATTTT.

The CDR3 region is CASSLSTSGSYEQYF. DNA for the CDR3: TGTGCCAGCAGTTTATCGACTAGCGGGAGCTACGAGCAGTACTTC. The chain recombines TRBV6-1 with TRBJ2-7; 12 bases map to TRBD2. Germline V gene lookup returns CDR1 MNHNS and CDR2 SASEGT. The CDR3 is 15 residues long. J lost 3 bases, V lost 5 bases, and 5 bases had no gene match.

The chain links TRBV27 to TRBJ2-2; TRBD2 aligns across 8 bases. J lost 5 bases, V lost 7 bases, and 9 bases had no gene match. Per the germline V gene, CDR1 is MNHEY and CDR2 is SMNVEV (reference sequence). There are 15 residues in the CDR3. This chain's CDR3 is CASTNSGIGTGELFF. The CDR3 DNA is TGTGCCAGCACCAATAGCGGGATAGGGACCGGGGAGCTGTTTTTT.

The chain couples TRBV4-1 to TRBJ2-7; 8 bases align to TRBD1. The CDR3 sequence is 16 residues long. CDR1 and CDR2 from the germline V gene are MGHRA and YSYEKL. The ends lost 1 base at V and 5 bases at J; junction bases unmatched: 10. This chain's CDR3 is CASSQGRGQGNHEQYF. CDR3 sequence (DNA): TGCGCCAGCAGCCAAGGGCGAGGACAGGGAAATCACGAGCAGTACTTC.

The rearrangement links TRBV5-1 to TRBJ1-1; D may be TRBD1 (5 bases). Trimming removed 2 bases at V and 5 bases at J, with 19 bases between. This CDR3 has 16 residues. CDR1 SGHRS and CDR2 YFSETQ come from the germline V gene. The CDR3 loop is CASSFWLTQGPTEAFF. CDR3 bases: TGCGCCAGCAGCTTTTGGTTGACCCAGGGACCAACTGAAGCTTTCTTT.

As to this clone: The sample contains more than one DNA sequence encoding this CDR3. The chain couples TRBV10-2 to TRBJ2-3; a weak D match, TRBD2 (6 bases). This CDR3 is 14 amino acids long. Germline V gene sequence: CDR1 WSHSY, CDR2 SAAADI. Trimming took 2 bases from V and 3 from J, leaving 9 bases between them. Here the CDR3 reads CASSEAGGTDTQYF. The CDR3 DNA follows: TGCGCCAGCAGTGAGGCAGGAGGGACAGATACGCAGTATTTT.

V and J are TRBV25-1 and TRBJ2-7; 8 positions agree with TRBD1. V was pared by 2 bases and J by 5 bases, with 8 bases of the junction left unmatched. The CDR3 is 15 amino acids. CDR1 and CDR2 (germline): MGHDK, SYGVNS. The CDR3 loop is CASSENFQGADEQYF. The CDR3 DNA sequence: TGTGCCAGCAGTGAAAACTTTCAGGGGGCGGACGAGCAGTACTTC.

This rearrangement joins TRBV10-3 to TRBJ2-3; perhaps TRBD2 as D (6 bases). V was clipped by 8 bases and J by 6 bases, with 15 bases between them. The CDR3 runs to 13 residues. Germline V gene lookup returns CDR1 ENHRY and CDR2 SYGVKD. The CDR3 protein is CAISGGVLDTQYF. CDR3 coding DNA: TGTGCCATCTCCGGGGGAGTATTGGATACGCAGTATTTT.

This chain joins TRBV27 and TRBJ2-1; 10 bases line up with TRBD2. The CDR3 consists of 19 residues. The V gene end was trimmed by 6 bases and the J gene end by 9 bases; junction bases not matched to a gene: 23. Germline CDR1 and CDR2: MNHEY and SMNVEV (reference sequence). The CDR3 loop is CASRVGQGIASGSSGEQFF. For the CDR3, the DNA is TGTGCCAGCAGGGTTGGACAGGGTATTGCTAGCGGGAGTAGCGGTGAGCAGTTCTTC.

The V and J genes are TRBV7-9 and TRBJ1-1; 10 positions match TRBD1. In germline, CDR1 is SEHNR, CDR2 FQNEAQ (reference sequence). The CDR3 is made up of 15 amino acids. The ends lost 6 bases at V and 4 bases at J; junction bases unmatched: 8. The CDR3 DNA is TGTGCCAGCAGTCCCGGACAGGGGGGTATCACTGAAGCTTTCTTT. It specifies CASSPGQGGITEAFF.

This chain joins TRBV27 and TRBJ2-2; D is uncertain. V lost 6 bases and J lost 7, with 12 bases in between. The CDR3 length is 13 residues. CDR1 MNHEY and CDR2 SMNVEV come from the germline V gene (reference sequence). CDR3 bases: TGTGCCAGCAGCCCCGGGTCAGTCGGGGAGCTGTTTTTT. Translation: CASSPGSVGELFF.

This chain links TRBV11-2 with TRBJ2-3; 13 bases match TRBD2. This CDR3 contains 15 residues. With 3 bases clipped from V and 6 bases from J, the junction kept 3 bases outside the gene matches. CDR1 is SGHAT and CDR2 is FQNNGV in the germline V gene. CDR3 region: CASSLGTSGIDTQYF. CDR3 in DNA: TGTGCCAGCAGCTTGGGGACTAGCGGGATTGATACGCAGTATTTT.

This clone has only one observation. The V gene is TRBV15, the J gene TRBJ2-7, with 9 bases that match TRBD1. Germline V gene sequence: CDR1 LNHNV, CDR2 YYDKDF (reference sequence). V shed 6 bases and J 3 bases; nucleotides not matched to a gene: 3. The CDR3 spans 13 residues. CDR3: CATRRTGDYEQYF. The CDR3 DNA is TGTGCCACCAGACGGACAGGGGACTACGAGCAGTACTTC.

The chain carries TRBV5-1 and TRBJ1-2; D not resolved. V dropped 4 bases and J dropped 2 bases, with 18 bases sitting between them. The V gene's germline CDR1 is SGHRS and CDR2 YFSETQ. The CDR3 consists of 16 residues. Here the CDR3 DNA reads TGCGCCAGCAGCGCACAGAGGGCCCTCAGGAACTATGGCTACACCTTC. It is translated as CASSAQRALRNYGYTF.

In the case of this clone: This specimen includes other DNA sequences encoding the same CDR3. In DNA, the CDR3 is TGTGCCAGCAGTTTAAGGGCGGCCTACGAGCAGTACTTC. Residues: CASSLRAAYEQYF. This chain connects TRBV27 to TRBJ2-7; D ambiguous. The germline V gene has CDR1 MNHEY and CDR2 SMNVEV (reference sequence). This CDR3 contains 13 residues. V was cut by 2 bases and J by 2 bases, with 7 bases left in between.

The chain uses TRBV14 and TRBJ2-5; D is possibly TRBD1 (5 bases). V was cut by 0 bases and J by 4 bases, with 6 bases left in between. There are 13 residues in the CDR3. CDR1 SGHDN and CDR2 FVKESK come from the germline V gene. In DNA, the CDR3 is TGTGCCAGCAGCCAAGAAAGGGGAGAGACCCAGTACTTC. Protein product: CASSQERGETQYF.

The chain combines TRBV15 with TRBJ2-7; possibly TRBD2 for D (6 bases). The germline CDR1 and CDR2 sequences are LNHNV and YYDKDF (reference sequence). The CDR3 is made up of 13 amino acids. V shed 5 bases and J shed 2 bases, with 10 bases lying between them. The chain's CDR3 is CATSPSVTYEQYF. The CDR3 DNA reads TGTGCCACCAGCCCTAGCGTGACCTACGAGCAGTACTTC.

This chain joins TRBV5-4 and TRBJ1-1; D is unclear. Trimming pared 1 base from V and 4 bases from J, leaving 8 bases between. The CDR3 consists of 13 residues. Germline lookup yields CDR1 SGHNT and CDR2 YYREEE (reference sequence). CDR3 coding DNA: TGTGCCAGCAGCTTGACGGAAGGCACTGAAGCTTTCTTT. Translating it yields CASSLTEGTEAFF.

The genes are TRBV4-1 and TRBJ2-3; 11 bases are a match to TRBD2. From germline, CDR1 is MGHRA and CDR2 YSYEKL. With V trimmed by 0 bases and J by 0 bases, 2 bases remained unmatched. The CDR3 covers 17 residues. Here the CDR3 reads CASSQEGLAVSTDTQYF. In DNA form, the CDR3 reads TGCGCCAGCAGCCAAGAGGGACTAGCGGTTAGCACAGATACGCAGTATTTT.

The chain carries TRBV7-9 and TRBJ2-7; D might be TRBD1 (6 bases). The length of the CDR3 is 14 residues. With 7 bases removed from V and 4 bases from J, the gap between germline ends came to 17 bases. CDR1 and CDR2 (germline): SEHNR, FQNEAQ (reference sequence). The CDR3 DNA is TGTGCCAGCACCGTTGACAGGAATTGGTACGAGCAGTACTTC. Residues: CASTVDRNWYEQYF.